This entry concerns a single TCR beta chain. What this receptor recognizes is not known. Base qualities are missing; no much larger clone stands one base away. This entry is derived from a study of blood T cell repertoires in COVID-19 (dated by TCRdb to the early 2020s). Study-level background: The collaborator samples originated in the United States, Italy and Spain and spanned the acute and convalescent phases of COVID-19. The prospective study material was composed of cDNA or gDNA derived from T cells, B-cell-depleted T cells, or PBMCs. Deeply sampled blood TCRbeta repertoires from subjects exposed to, actively infected with, or recovered from COVID-19 were included in the dataset. A freely available public database, intended as a resource for researchers studying the immune response to SARS-CoV-2, is where the repertoires were released. The samples were drawn from two sources: the first 160 participants of the ongoing ImmuneRACE study, and some 1,300 subjects contributed by 6 global collaborators. The sample metadata nearly always contained a de-identified subject ID, COVID-19 status, age in years and sex. Where HLA class I and class II types were available, the types were taken from metadata supplied by the sample provider, not from assay-based typing. Paper-wide results and their limitations: The amount of clinical and demographic metadata varied by source and participant and was provided uncurated.

The CDR3 holds 12 amino acids from the cysteine to the phenylalanine. Only the CDR3 portion is preserved as DNA: 36 bases, with reading frame beginning at the first base. Trimming leaves V shorter by 5 bases and J shorter by 12 bases, with the junction holding 6 bases beyond the gene matches. Whole blood was collected in K2EDTA tubes by collaborating institutions according to the institutions' own protocols. Collaborator samples were shipped for TCRbeta analysis as frozen whole blood, isolated PBMCs, or DNA extracted from either sample type. TCRbeta CDR3 regions were amplified from genomic DNA using the immunoSEQ Assay, a bias-controlled multiplex PCR. Per the original workflow: The number of nucleated cells in each sample was estimated from the amplification of reference gene primers within the assay. Sequence reads were collapsed and filtered to measure the absolute abundance of every unique TCRbeta CDR3 rearrangement. For each sample, productive Simpson clonality was calculated as the square root of Simpson's diversity index over productive rearrangements. Sourced from immuneACCESS, this table was stored by TCRdb with only in-frame sequences that have V and J called. A share of the clones is absent; for the studies checked, an unresolved V gene accounts for under half, and the remainder has no known explanation. D and trimming were read from the DNA, whereas the V and J calls and clone size are those reported in that table. Within this sample are 20,000 to 25,000 clones, with about three quarters of them counted one time only. The ten largest make up 9.5% to 15% of the sample.

Recombination linked TRBV12-3 or TRBV12-4 to TRBJ1-1, with TRBD1 matching 10 junction bases. Sequenced: peripheral blood. The sequence came from a man aged 55 to 70 with active COVID-19. In nucleotides, the sequence is TGTGCCAGCAGTCGGACAGGGGGAGAGACTTTCTTT. This encodes CASSRTGGETFF.